This T cell receptor beta chain emerged from a study of human T cells and chemical hapten exposure. This clonotype has only a few counts. Time point noted: patch test 1, 2 weeks after DPC sensitization. Treatment defined: therapeutic diphenylcyclopropenone sensitization with weekly scalp DPC. TCRdb used MiXCR to reprocess the RACE reads, holding one entry per CDR3 protein. The table includes about 340,000 distinct CDR3 sequences, approximately 6.3% detected once. V was pared by 6 bases and J by 4 bases, with 15 bases between. Germline loops: CDR1 LGHNA, CDR2 YSLEER. The CDR3 sequence is 14 residues long.

Sequencing used whole blood, obtained in connection with sensitization to the hapten diphenylcyclopropenone (DPC). This TCR came from a woman under 30 with alopecia areata. Some clones in this sample may be carry-over from other donors' samples. The chain uses TRBV4-3 and TRBJ1-2; TRBD1 is a possible D gene (6 bases). In DNA form, the CDR3 reads TGCGCCAGCAGGCACACAGGGAAGCTCTATGGCTACACCTTC. It is translated as CASRHTGKLYGYTF.